Presented here are 28 T cell receptor beta chains from one specimen sequenced in a study of early T cells in non-severe SARS-CoV-2 infection. From the 5' RACE reads, TCRdb called clonotypes with MiXCR, one entry per CDR3 protein. The table records tens of thousands of distinct CDR3 sequences, around 11% of them present only once. What was sequenced was whole blood. These receptors were obtained from an adult who was a healthcare worker with PCR-confirmed SARS-CoV-2 infection or an uninfected control (not recorded which).

Ten or more counts support this clonotype. The V and J genes are TRBV5-4 and TRBJ1-6; 9 bases agree with TRBD1. Per germline, CDR1 SGHNT and CDR2 YYREEE (reference sequence). V was clipped by 5 bases and J by 9 bases; unmatched bases: 9. The CDR3 length is 15 residues. Here the CDR3 DNA reads TGTGCCAGCAGTTTTCCACAGGGGGCTGGTTCACCCCTCCACTTT. Its translation is CASSFPQGAGSPLHF. The full variable domain, its missing parts supplied by reference TRBV5-4 and TRBJ1-6, is ETGVTQSPTHLIKTRGQQVTLRCSSQSGHNTVSWYQQALGQGPQFIFQYYREEENGRGNFPPRFSGLQFPNYSSELNVNALELDDSALYLCASSFPQGAGSPLHFGNGTRLTVT.

The rearrangement links TRBV6-1 to TRBJ2-3, with 8 bases that match TRBD2. Germline values: CDR1 MNHNS, CDR2 SASEGT. CDR3 length: 17 amino acids. The junction had 9 bases not matched to a gene; V was cut back by 1 base and J by 3 bases. CDR3 region: CASSEEGLREETDTQYF. CDR3 coding DNA: TGTGCCAGCAGTGAAGAGGGGTTGCGGGAGGAGACAGATACGCAGTATTTT.

This clonotype came up many times. The chain carries TRBV9 and TRBJ1-6; D is undetermined. V dropped 3 bases and J dropped 7 bases, with 11 bases sitting between them. CDR3 size: 14 residues. The germline V gene has CDR1 SGDLS and CDR2 YYNGEE. CDR3 nucleotides: TGTGCCAGCAGCGCCAACTCTATGAATTCACCCCTCCACTTT. Protein: CASSANSMNSPLHF.

This clonotype was counted at least ten times. CDR3 sequence (DNA): TGTGCCACCAGCAGAGAAGGCTCCTACTCTGGAAACACCATATATTTT. Translated: CATSREGSYSGNTIYF. The gene calls are TRBV15 and TRBJ1-3, with D unresolved. CDR1 and CDR2 (germline): LNHNV, YYDKDF (reference sequence). Between the trimmed V and J ends, which lost 0 bases and 0 bases, there was a span of 9 bases. CDR3 length: 16 amino acids.

This clonotype ranks as medium-sized. The chain employs TRBV7-2 and TRBJ2-1; D gene unclear. V lost 3 bases to trimming and J lost 8 bases, with 8 bases between them. Germline V gives CDR1 SGHTA, CDR2 FQGNSA. CDR3 length: 12 amino acids. CDR3 DNA sequence: TGTGCCAGCAGCTTTGCGGTCTATGAGCAGTTCTTC. As protein: CASSFAVYEQFF. The whole variable domain, remainder taken from reference TRBV7-2 and TRBJ2-1, is GAGVSQSPSNKVTEKGKDVELRCDPISGHTALYWYRQSLGQGLEFLIYFQGNSAPDKSGLPSDRFSAERTGGSVSTLTIQRTQQEDSAVYLCASSFAVYEQFFGPGTRLTVL.

In its sample, this clonotype was seen many times. This chain joins TRBV11-2 and TRBJ2-7, with TRBD2 identical over 8 bases. V lost 3 bases, J lost 1 base, and 2 bases stayed unmatched. The CDR3 loop spans 14 amino acids. CDR1 SGHAT and CDR2 FQNNGV come from the germline V gene. CDR3 sequence (DNA): TGTGCCAGCAGCTTGATAGCGGGGTCCTACGAGCAGTACTTC. Translating gives CASSLIAGSYEQYF. Together with reference TRBV11-2 and TRBJ2-7, the CDR3 gives the full variable domain: EAGVAQSPRYKIIEKRQSVAFWCNPISGHATLYWYQQILGQGPKLLIQFQNNGVVDDSQLPKDRFSAERLKGVDSTLKIQPAKLEDSAVYLCASSLIAGSYEQYFGPGTRLTVT.

This clonotype occurred many times. V usage is TRBV4-2 and J usage is TRBJ2-1; no clear D gene. Germline V gene data show CDR1 as LGHNA and CDR2 as YNFKEQ. The CDR3 runs 14 residues. Trimming removed 0 bases from V and 14 bases from J, with 17 bases in between. The CDR3 sequence: CASSQDQGKAREFF. The CDR3 DNA reads as TGTGCCAGCAGCCAAGATCAAGGAAAGGCTAGGGAGTTCTTC.

The CDR3 here is CSAQELAGGSYNEQFF. CDR3 bases: TGCAGTGCCCAGGAGCTAGCGGGAGGGTCCTACAATGAGCAGTTCTTC. The chain carries TRBV20-1 and TRBJ2-1; 12 positions agree with TRBD2. This CDR3 has 16 residues. Per the germline V gene, CDR1 is DFQATT and CDR2 is SNEGSKA (reference sequence). The junction had 7 bases not matched to a gene; V was cut back by 6 bases and J by 1 base.

The V and J genes are TRBV20-1 and TRBJ2-7; 10 positions agree with TRBD2. CDR3 length: 15 residues. The germline gives CDR1 DFQATT, CDR2 SNEGSKA (reference sequence). The trim removed 1 base at V and 3 bases at J, leaving 6 bases unmatched. Here the CDR3 DNA reads TGCAGTGCTAGAGGATCTAGCGGGAGTTTCTACGAGCAGTACTTC. It encodes CSARGSSGSFYEQYF.

The chain employs TRBV5-1 and TRBJ2-3; D ambiguous. Germline V gene data show CDR1 as SGHRS and CDR2 as YFSETQ. The ends were cut back, 5 bases at V and 1 base at J, with 8 bases in the middle. This CDR3 region has 13 residues. Here the CDR3 DNA reads TGCGCCAGCAGATCTGAGGGCACAGATACGCAGTATTTT. It is translated as CASRSEGTDTQYF.

This clonotype came up many times. The rearrangement uses TRBV20-1 and TRBJ2-3; 8 bases match TRBD1. Trimming removed 5 bases from V and 4 bases from J; junction bases left unmatched: 14. This CDR3 has 16 amino acids. The germline V gene encodes CDR1 DFQATT and CDR2 SNEGSKA (reference sequence). Here the CDR3 DNA reads TGCAGTGCTCCAGCCCAGGGGGCAGGGAGACCAGATACGCAGTATTTT. Amino acid sequence: CSAPAQGAGRPDTQYF.

The chain combines TRBV12-3 or TRBV12-4 with TRBJ2-7, with D maybe TRBD1 (5 bases). This CDR3 is 13 amino acids long. V lost 3 bases, J lost 0 bases, and 6 bases lay in between. As DNA, the CDR3 is TGTGCCAGCAGTTTCAGGGTCTCCTACGAGCAGTACTTC. Protein: CASSFRVSYEQYF.

The V call is TRBV4-1, the J call TRBJ1-1; TRBD1 matches 11 bases. CDR1 MGHRA and CDR2 YSYEKL come from the germline V gene. J gave up 7 bases and V 4 bases, and 2 bases lay outside the gene matches. This CDR3 is 13 amino acids long. The CDR3, as DNA: TGCGCCAGCAGCCCCGGGACAGGGGGTGAAGCTTTCTTT. Amino acids: CASSPGTGGEAFF.

This clonotype was counted at least ten times. This chain uses TRBV7-3 with TRBJ2-3; D remains ambiguous. The CDR3 covers 15 residues. Trimming left V 5 bases short and J 2 bases short, with 14 bases between. Germline V gene data show CDR1 as SGHTA and CDR2 as FQGTGA. DNA of the CDR3: TGTGCCAGCAGCCTCGGTTCCTTTAACACAGATACGCAGTATTTT. It is translated as CASSLGSFNTDTQYF.

The V gene is TRBV5-1, the J gene TRBJ1-3; D ambiguous. Germline values: CDR1 SGHRS, CDR2 YFSETQ. V lost 0 bases and J 0 bases, leaving 4 bases between the germline ends. There are 14 residues in the CDR3. CDR3 in DNA: TGCGCCAGCAGCTTGGAAGACTCTGGAAACACCATATATTTT. It is translated as CASSLEDSGNTIYF.

In its sample, this clonotype was seen a few times. The V gene is TRBV28, the J gene TRBJ2-1; D is possibly TRBD1 or TRBD2 (6 bases each). Germline values: CDR1 MDHEN, CDR2 SYDVKM. Trimming removed 7 bases at V and 4 bases at J, with 35 bases between. This CDR3 has 21 residues. The CDR3 reads CASNTGLGGPQTGGQYNEQFF. CDR3 DNA: TGTGCCAGCAACACAGGGCTTGGCGGCCCCCAGACAGGAGGGCAGTACAATGAGCAGTTCTTC.

This clonotype was counted many times. The chain recombines TRBV12-3 or TRBV12-4 with TRBJ2-4; D possibly corresponds to TRBD2 (5 bases). This CDR3 has 16 residues. Trimming took off 4 bases at V and 3 bases at J, with 16 bases between the two ends. CDR3: CASSSITGEGKNIQYF. The CDR3 nucleotides are TGTGCCAGCAGTTCAATCACCGGGGAAGGCAAAAACATTCAGTACTTC.

In its sample, this clonotype was seen many times. The chain has TRBV18 and TRBJ1-1, with D unresolved. V gave up 4 bases and J gave up 5 bases, with 8 bases separating them. Germline CDR1 reads KGHSH; CDR2 reads LQKENI. The length of the CDR3 is 12 residues. This CDR3 reads CASSLLWTEAFF. For the CDR3, the DNA is TGTGCCAGCTCACTTCTATGGACTGAAGCTTTCTTT.

The J gene is TRBJ2-1, the V gene TRBV3-1, with D perhaps being TRBD1 or TRBD2 (5 bases each). The CDR3 sequence is 16 residues long. Germline V gene data show CDR1 as LGHDT and CDR2 as YNNKEL (reference sequence). Trimming removed 4 bases from V and 2 bases from J, with 15 bases in between. The CDR3 protein is CASSPEGLSAYNEQFF. In DNA form, the CDR3 reads TGTGCCAGCAGCCCCGAGGGGCTCTCGGCCTACAATGAGCAGTTCTTC.

This clonotype has just a few counts. This chain uses TRBV29-1 with TRBJ2-7; D is perhaps TRBD1 (7 bases). Trimming cost V 0 bases and J 0 bases, with 15 bases left between them. This CDR3 comprises 16 residues. CDR1 and CDR2 (germline): SQVTM, ANQGSEA. In nucleotides, the CDR3 is TGCAGCGTTGAAGATCAGGGGGACGGGAGCTCCTACGAGCAGTACTTC. This gives the protein CSVEDQGDGSSYEQYF.

This chain connects TRBV20-1 to TRBJ2-7; possibly TRBD1 for D (7 bases). The CDR3 is made up of 14 amino acids. V was pared by 3 bases and J by 1 base, with 13 bases between. The germline CDR1 and CDR2 sequences are DFQATT and SNEGSKA (reference sequence). The DNA for the CDR3 is TGCAGTGCTAGGGAGGGGGCCAATTCCTACGAGCAGTACTTC. Translating it yields CSAREGANSYEQYF.

This chain links TRBV5-1 with TRBJ2-2; weak D call: TRBD2 (5 bases). Germline V gives CDR1 SGHRS, CDR2 YFSETQ. V was trimmed by 5 bases and J by 7 bases, leaving 18 bases between them. This CDR3 contains 15 residues. The CDR3, as DNA: TGCGCCAGCAGAAATGCCGACTACCCCGGCGGGGAGCTGTTTTTT. This codes for CASRNADYPGGELFF.

CDR3 bases: TGTGCCAGCAGTTCGCTCTTACCCGGGACTAGCGGGAACAATGAGCAGTTCTTC. Translation: CASSSLLPGTSGNNEQFF. This chain joins TRBV12-3 or TRBV12-4 and TRBJ2-1; 13 bases agree with TRBD2. Trimming cost V 4 bases and J 5 bases; bases outside gene matches: 11. The CDR3 runs 18 residues.

The rearrangement uses TRBV5-5 and TRBJ2-3; D is perhaps TRBD1 or TRBD2 (6 bases each). The V gene lost 6 bases and the J gene lost 0 bases, with 20 bases spanning the gap. The CDR3 is made up of 17 amino acids. Germline V gene sequence: CDR1 SGHKS, CDR2 YYEKEE (reference sequence). This CDR3 is CASTEGHLDLSTDTQYF. The CDR3 nucleotides are TGTGCCAGCACGGAGGGACACCTCGACCTTAGCACAGATACGCAGTATTTT.

The V and J genes are TRBV27 and TRBJ2-1; 8 positions match TRBD1. Losses at the gene ends were 1 base for V and 7 bases for J; bases not matched to a gene: 0. CDR1 and CDR2 from the germline V gene are MNHEY and SMNVEV (reference sequence). This CDR3 has 13 residues. CDR3 sequence reads: CASSLYRGNEQFF. The DNA for the CDR3 is TGTGCCAGCAGTTTATACAGGGGGAATGAGCAGTTCTTC.

The chain joins TRBV3-1 to TRBJ1-5; 11 bases are shared with TRBD1. The CDR3 loop spans 17 amino acids. Losses at the gene ends were 5 bases for V and 5 bases for J; bases not matched to a gene: 11. Germline lookup yields CDR1 LGHDT and CDR2 YNNKEL (reference sequence). CDR3 in amino acids: CASSKGTGGLDYQPQHF. CDR3 sequence (DNA): TGTGCCAGCAGCAAGGGGACAGGGGGATTAGATTATCAGCCCCAGCATTTT.

This clonotype was found many times. V gene TRBV27 combines with J gene TRBJ2-1; D not resolved. V was clipped by 4 bases and J by 6 bases, with 13 bases between them. The CDR3 is made up of 14 amino acids. Germline CDR1 MNHEY, CDR2 SMNVEV (reference sequence). Here the CDR3 reads CASSSPEQFNEQFF. Here the CDR3 DNA reads TGTGCCAGCAGTTCCCCGGAACAGTTCAATGAGCAGTTCTTC.

This clonotype was recorded a few times. V is TRBV2 and J is TRBJ2-2; 8 positions agree with TRBD2. J gave up 4 bases and V 5 bases, and 6 bases lay outside the gene matches. The CDR3 runs 15 residues. The germline CDR1 and CDR2 sequences are SNHLY and FYNNEI. The CDR3 DNA sequence: TGTGCCAGCAGTCTTACTAGCGGAATCACCGGGGAGCTGTTTTTT. Translating gives CASSLTSGITGELFF.